Here is one TCR beta chain with its context. Its target is unknown. The data were obtained in a study of PD-1 blockade in mismatch repair-deficient tumors. About the research overall: Patients had more than ten mismatch repair-deficient cancer types, all previously treated and progressing.

Findings of the study overall: After pembrolizumab, tumor-resident clones rose rapidly, then generally contracted before radiologic responses.

Assay used: immunoSEQ multiplex PCR; TCRdb lists only in-frame clones, some missing. The data show approximately 16,000 clones, with about 80% seen just once and 1.5% to 2% held by the top ten. The ends were cut back, 2 bases at V and 5 bases at J, with 4 bases in the middle. Germline V gene lookup returns CDR1 SGHVS and CDR2 FNYEAQ. CDR3 length: 12 residues. The V and J genes are TRBV7-6 and TRBJ1-3, with D uncertain. The TCR sequence derives from an adult with mismatch repair-deficient cancer. The source material was PBMCs, sampled 22 to 25 weeks after starting pembrolizumab. Here the CDR3 DNA reads TGTGCCAGCAGCTTATCCAGAAACACCATATATTTT. Protein sequence: CASSLSRNTIYF.